A selection of T cell receptor beta chains follows, all from one sample in a study of metastatic and nonmetastatic thyroid tumors. From the PCR reads, TCRdb re-called clones with MiXCR. The sample contains roughly 93,000 clones, about an eighth of which appear only once. Material for sequencing was blood. Receptors were obtained from a female donor with papillary thyroid cancer or a benign thyroid nodule (not recorded which). Some clones in this sample may be carry-over from other donors' samples. Each CDR3 is given with its conserved first and last residue. A D gene is named only where the DNA matches it firmly. Rows may omit the clone size; those that give it use once, few, many or a size class.

d_call: TRBD1
v_call: TRBV28
clone_size: many
j_call: TRBJ2-1
cdr3_aa: CASSPGTGRNYNEQFF
cdr3_nt: TGTGCCAGCAGTCCCGGGACAGGGAGGAACTACAATGAGCAGTTCTTC

d_call: TRBD2
v_call: TRBV11-1
clone_size: many
j_call: TRBJ2-5
cdr3_aa: CASSLARGLMSGTSGRQETQYF
cdr3_nt: TGTGCCAGCAGCTTAGCGCGTGGCTTGATGTCCGGGACTAGCGGGCGACAAGAGACCCAGTACTTC

d_call: .
v_call: TRBV6-1
clone_size: .
j_call: TRBJ2-5
cdr3_aa: CASRPAVQETQYF
cdr3_nt: TGTGCCAGTAGGCCTGCAGTTCAAGAGACCCAGTACTTC

d_call: TRBD1
v_call: TRBV11-1
clone_size: many
j_call: TRBJ2-7
cdr3_aa: CASSLRDRGSYEQYF
cdr3_nt: TGTGCCAGCAGCCTTAGGGACAGGGGGTCCTACGAGCAGTACTTC

d_call: TRBD1
v_call: TRBV7-6
clone_size: .
j_call: TRBJ2-7
cdr3_aa: CASSQSSGTGVYEQYF
cdr3_nt: TGTGCCAGCAGCCAATCCTCCGGGACAGGGGTCTACGAGCAGTACTTC

d_call: TRBD1
v_call: TRBV20-1
clone_size: many
j_call: TRBJ1-1
cdr3_aa: CSANKGAGTLNTEAFF
cdr3_nt: TGCAGTGCAAACAAGGGGGCCGGGACACTGAACACTGAAGCTTTCTTT

d_call: TRBD1
v_call: TRBV20-1
clone_size: many
j_call: TRBJ2-7
cdr3_aa: CSARHQTGGIDEQYF
cdr3_nt: TGCAGTGCTAGACACCAAACAGGGGGCATCGACGAGCAGTACTTC

d_call: TRBD1
v_call: TRBV30
clone_size: many
j_call: TRBJ1-4
cdr3_aa: CAWSGGQATNEKLFF
cdr3_nt: TGTGCCTGGAGTGGGGGACAGGCAACTAATGAAAAACTGTTTTTT

d_call: .
v_call: TRBV28
clone_size: many
j_call: TRBJ1-2
cdr3_aa: CASSLSGAYGYTF
cdr3_nt: TGTGCCAGCAGTTTATCAGGGGCCTATGGCTACACCTTC

d_call: .
v_call: TRBV18
clone_size: many
j_call: TRBJ1-2
cdr3_aa: CASSPAAIYGYTF
cdr3_nt: TGTGCCAGCTCACCGGCGGCAATCTATGGCTACACCTTC

d_call: TRBD2
v_call: TRBV20-1
clone_size: many
j_call: TRBJ2-7
cdr3_aa: CSAVSLGTTYEQYF
cdr3_nt: TGCAGTGCTGTATCCCTCGGGACTACCTACGAGCAGTACTTC

d_call: .
v_call: TRBV6-4
clone_size: many
j_call: TRBJ2-1
cdr3_aa: CASSEQASPDSEQFF
cdr3_nt: TGTGCCAGCAGTGAGCAGGCTAGCCCAGACTCTGAGCAGTTCTTC

d_call: .
v_call: TRBV7-2
clone_size: many
j_call: TRBJ2-1
cdr3_aa: CASSPGGLVGNEQFF
cdr3_nt: TGTGCCAGCAGCCCAGGGGGACTAGTCGGCAATGAGCAGTTCTTC

d_call: .
v_call: TRBV24-1
clone_size: many
j_call: TRBJ2-1
cdr3_aa: CATSAKSRDNEQFF
cdr3_nt: TGTGCCACCAGTGCCAAGTCTCGGGACAATGAGCAGTTCTTC

d_call: .
v_call: TRBV19
clone_size: few
j_call: TRBJ2-2
cdr3_aa: CASSIQDGTGELFF
cdr3_nt: TGTGCCAGTAGTATACAGGACGGCACCGGGGAGCTGTTTTTT

d_call: TRBD2
v_call: TRBV19
clone_size: many
j_call: TRBJ2-1
cdr3_aa: CASSIVRLGPGGNYNEQFF
cdr3_nt: TGTGCCAGTAGTATAGTAAGATTAGGGCCGGGAGGAAATTACAATGAGCAGTTCTTC

d_call: .
v_call: TRBV4-3
clone_size: many
j_call: TRBJ1-1
cdr3_aa: CASSQETGYTEAFF
cdr3_nt: TGCGCCAGCAGCCAAGAAACAGGTTACACTGAAGCTTTCTTT

d_call: .
v_call: TRBV27
clone_size: many
j_call: TRBJ2-1
cdr3_aa: CASSFQGAGLNEQFF
cdr3_nt: TGTGCCAGCAGTTTCCAGGGAGCGGGCCTCAATGAGCAGTTCTTC

d_call: .
v_call: TRBV5-1
clone_size: many
j_call: TRBJ1-2
cdr3_aa: CASSLEGRRGGDGYTF
cdr3_nt: TGCGCCAGCAGCTTGGAAGGACGCAGGGGAGGGGATGGCTACACCTTC

d_call: .
v_call: TRBV28
clone_size: many
j_call: TRBJ1-2
cdr3_aa: CASSVTQNYGYTF
cdr3_nt: TGTGCCAGCAGTGTGACACAAAACTATGGCTACACCTTC

d_call: .
v_call: TRBV5-1
clone_size: many
j_call: TRBJ2-1
cdr3_aa: CASRQGYNEQFF
cdr3_nt: TGCGCCAGCCGCCAGGGTTACAATGAGCAGTTCTTC

d_call: TRBD2
v_call: TRBV25-1
clone_size: .
j_call: TRBJ2-1
cdr3_aa: CASSVLAGLDEQFF
cdr3_nt: TGTGCCAGCAGTGTACTAGCGGGATTGGATGAGCAGTTCTTC

d_call: TRBD1
v_call: TRBV12-3/TRBV12-4
clone_size: .
j_call: TRBJ1-2
cdr3_aa: CASSRGDAGYTF
cdr3_nt: TGTGCCAGCTCCAGGGGGGATGCTGGCTACACCTTC

d_call: TRBD1
v_call: TRBV19
clone_size: .
j_call: TRBJ1-1
cdr3_aa: CASSPRPTGAGEATF
cdr3_nt: TGTGCCAGTAGTCCAAGGCCCACAGGGGCTGGTGAAGCTACCTTT

d_call: .
v_call: TRBV20-1
clone_size: many
j_call: TRBJ2-1
cdr3_aa: CSAGDRRGDEQFF
cdr3_nt: TGCAGTGCGGGAGACAGGCGAGGCGATGAGCAGTTCTTC

d_call: .
v_call: TRBV3-1
clone_size: many
j_call: TRBJ2-1
cdr3_aa: CASSPGGGEQFF
cdr3_nt: TGTGCCAGCAGCCCAGGAGGGGGTGAGCAGTTCTTC

d_call: TRBD2
v_call: TRBV20-1
clone_size: many
j_call: TRBJ2-1
cdr3_aa: CSARDLLAGLLRQQFF
cdr3_nt: TGCAGTGCTAGAGATCTGCTAGCGGGACTCCTCCGCCAACAGTTCTTC

d_call: TRBD2
v_call: TRBV12-3/TRBV12-4
clone_size: few
j_call: TRBJ2-7
cdr3_aa: CSSSFPGASGIYEQYF
cdr3_nt: TGTTCCAGCAGTTTCCCCGGGGCTAGCGGGATATACGAGCAGTACTTC

d_call: .
v_call: TRBV11-2
clone_size: many
j_call: TRBJ2-3
cdr3_aa: CASSPSTDTQYF
cdr3_nt: TGTGCCAGCAGCCCAAGCACAGATACGCAGTATTTT

d_call: .
v_call: TRBV12-3/TRBV12-4
clone_size: many
j_call: TRBJ2-7
cdr3_aa: CASSLVPTYEQYF
cdr3_nt: TGTGCCAGCAGTTTAGTCCCTACCTACGAGCAGTACTTC

d_call: .
v_call: TRBV27
clone_size: many
j_call: TRBJ1-6
cdr3_aa: CASRSAGDNSPLHF
cdr3_nt: TGTGCCAGCAGGTCGGCTGGGGATAATTCACCCCTCCACTTT

d_call: .
v_call: TRBV6-2/TRBV6-3
clone_size: many
j_call: TRBJ2-3
cdr3_aa: CASRGTPSTDTQYF
cdr3_nt: TGTGCCAGCAGAGGGACACCTAGCACAGATACGCAGTATTTT

d_call: TRBD1
v_call: TRBV11-1
clone_size: many
j_call: TRBJ2-1
cdr3_aa: CASSLGQGVWRGYNEQFF
cdr3_nt: TGTGCCAGCAGCTTGGGACAGGGGGTATGGCGGGGCTACAATGAGCAGTTCTTC

d_call: .
v_call: TRBV11-2
clone_size: many
j_call: TRBJ2-7
cdr3_aa: CASSPLQGGSEQYF
cdr3_nt: TGTGCCAGCAGCCCCCTTCAGGGGGGCTCCGAGCAGTACTTC

d_call: TRBD1
v_call: TRBV6-1
clone_size: many
j_call: TRBJ2-2
cdr3_aa: CASRSRGRVTTPGELFF
cdr3_nt: TGTGCCAGCAGGAGCAGGGGGCGGGTGACGACCCCCGGGGAGCTGTTTTTT

d_call: .
v_call: TRBV20-1
clone_size: many
j_call: TRBJ1-2
cdr3_aa: CSARDGAGSDGYTF
cdr3_nt: TGCAGTGCTAGAGATGGGGCAGGGTCGGATGGCTACACCTTC

d_call: .
v_call: TRBV28
clone_size: .
j_call: TRBJ1-2
cdr3_aa: CASSLSRGYTF
cdr3_nt: TGTGCCAGCAGTTTAAGTCGCGGCTACACCTTC

d_call: TRBD2
v_call: TRBV12-3/TRBV12-4
clone_size: few
j_call: TRBJ2-7
cdr3_aa: CASSPVGREENEQYF
cdr3_nt: TGTGCCAGCAGTCCCGTGGGGAGGGAGGAAAACGAGCAGTACTTC

d_call: .
v_call: TRBV5-4
clone_size: few
j_call: TRBJ1-1
cdr3_aa: CASSLDRPYTEAFF
cdr3_nt: TGTGCCAGCAGCTTGGACAGGCCTTACACTGAAGCTTTCTTT

d_call: .
v_call: TRBV18
clone_size: many
j_call: TRBJ2-7
cdr3_aa: CASSPQTGAYEQYF
cdr3_nt: TGTGCCAGCTCACCCCAAACAGGCGCCTACGAGCAGTACTTC

d_call: .
v_call: TRBV11-2
clone_size: many
j_call: TRBJ2-7
cdr3_aa: CASLRDREQYF
cdr3_nt: TGTGCCAGCCTCCGAGATCGCGAGCAGTACTTC

d_call: .
v_call: TRBV15
clone_size: many
j_call: TRBJ1-4
cdr3_aa: CATSRGPNEKLFF
cdr3_nt: TGTGCCACCAGCCGGGGCCCTAATGAAAAACTGTTTTTT

d_call: .
v_call: TRBV6-2/TRBV6-3
clone_size: many
j_call: TRBJ1-5
cdr3_aa: CASQYYNQPQHF
cdr3_nt: TGTGCCAGCCAATACTACAATCAGCCCCAGCATTTT

d_call: TRBD2
v_call: TRBV4-2
clone_size: many
j_call: TRBJ2-1
cdr3_aa: CASSQVGGRAGNEQFF
cdr3_nt: TGTGCCAGCAGCCAAGTAGGCGGGAGGGCCGGCAATGAGCAGTTCTTC

d_call: .
v_call: TRBV20-1
clone_size: many
j_call: TRBJ2-5
cdr3_aa: CSARVLQETQYF
cdr3_nt: TGCAGTGCTAGAGTGCTACAAGAGACCCAGTACTTC